Detailed here is one T cell receptor (beta chain). Its antigen is still unknown. No clone much larger than this one lies a single base away; base qualities are absent. The donors were about 40 Caucasian individuals from Russia, aged 6 to 90 years, who were systemically healthy. Roughly 10 milliliters of peripheral blood were drawn from each donor into EDTA-treated Vacutainer tubes. Ficoll-Paque density-gradient centrifugation was used to isolate PBMCs, with at least 6.5 million per sample. Total RNA was extracted from PBMCs with Trizol reagent, with at least 6 micrograms obtained per sample. Naive CD45RAhigh/CD27high T cell percentages were measured by flow cytometry on a PBMC aliquot from every donor. The data were obtained in a study of blood T cells in healthy people across ages (dated by TCRdb to the mid-2010s). Study-wide context: In model experiments, template switching captured roughly one uniquely barcoded TCR beta cDNA molecule for every two T cells. The donors were split into four age groups: young (average 16 years), middle-aged (39), aged (roughly 65) and long-lived (approximately 80). To avoid experimental bias, donors of different ages were spread randomly across the sequencing lanes. Using deep sequencing normalized with unique cDNA molecular identifiers, the study measured how TCR beta repertoire diversity changes with age. Two additional independent replicas of 1 million unique cDNA reads from the same blood draw were analyzed for two donors (one aged 18 to 30 and one aged 80 or older). The full study reports these points: The percentage of naive T cells measured by flow cytometry correlated strongly with observed TCR beta diversity. Donor CMV infection status was unknown, potentially confounding age-related changes in expanded clonotypes. Estimates of total diversity based on one million sequenced T cells were regarded as lower bounds and as underestimates. As age increased, observed TCR beta diversity per million T cells dropped in a roughly linear way, and a significant reduction was already evident by age roughly 40. Because profiling used bulk unsorted PBMCs, naive and antigen-experienced compartments could not be compared conclusively. Compared with the aged group, the long-lived group had more naive CD4+ T cells, fewer expanded clones and increased TCR diversity, suggesting age selection.

Library creation used 5' RACE. TCRdb lists the instrument as Illumina HiSeq 2500. A second PCR of about 6 to 12 cycles was run with a J-beta primer mix and a sample-barcoded 5' primer. A template-switch 5' adaptor carrying 12 random nucleotides introduced a unique molecular identifier onto each TCR beta cDNA molecule. At least 2.5 million CDR3-containing paired-end reads were obtained from each sample. The Mint cDNA synthesis kit, primed by a TRBC-specific oligonucleotide, was used to synthesize first-strand cDNA from all RNA. After uracil-DNA glycosylase treatment, a first 18-cycle PCR used universal primers M1SS and BC2_uni_R on all cDNA. As for the original processing: Normalization of each sample was performed by random selection of 1 million high-quality reads, each carrying a distinct molecular identifier. Reads with shared molecular identifiers were discarded instead of being binned into consensus sequences. MiTCR, run with a Q25 quality threshold and the strictest error-elimination algorithm, handled CDR3 identification, clonotype clustering and error correction. A nonparametric unseen species model using Euler transformation provided a lower-bound estimate of total TCR beta diversity. TCRdb reran the public reads through fastp at Q25 and MiXCR, keeping productive beta chains. Every entry covers one CDR3 protein and lists the most common genes and DNA from its rows. TCRdb, not the authors, supplied the V and J calls. This sample comprises around 800,000 distinct CDR3 sequences, approximately 55% of them detected only once. The ten biggest clones cover about 42% of the sample.

At the junction V is shortened by 10 bases and J by 8 bases; bases outside the gene matches: 12. Spanning cysteine to phenylalanine, the CDR3 consists of 13 amino acids. The kept DNA is CDR3 alone, 39 bases in frame from the first base. For CDR1 and CDR2, the germline V gene lists ENHRY and SYGVKD. The source is a man older than 75 in good health. Material: blood. Recombination joined TRBV10-3 with TRBJ1-2; a stretch of 8 junction bases matches TRBD1. The DNA sequence follows: TGTGCCAGAAGTTCGGACAGGGCAGAAGGCTACACCTTC. Translated, it gives CARSSDRAEGYTF.